The 8 T cell receptor beta chains listed next were all sequenced from one sample in a study of CD8+ T cells in alopecia areata. RNA was isolated and reverse transcribed to cDNA, the sequencing template. Clones were sequenced by immunoSEQ multiplex PCR, and TCRdb holds only the in-frame ones, with some missing. This sample has 270,000 or so clones, each found more than once. After pooling, cutaneous lymph node cells were sorted with CD4, CD8alpha, NKG2D, NKG2ACE and other markers. The sample consisted of CD4+ T cells sorted from a lymph node. The source of these receptors is a C3H/HeJ mouse with alopecia areata. The strain's MHC type: H2-k.

For this clone: Gene names follow the mouse nomenclature. Read data end 4 residues before the CDR3 end; the end is taken from the germline J gene. This same CDR3 is encoded by further DNA sequences in the sample. V and J are TRBV1 and TRBJ2-2, with D tentatively TRBD1 (6 bases). V gave up 0 bases and J gave up 0 bases, with 8 bases separating them. The CDR3 is 16 residues long. The germline V gene has CDR1 NSQYPW and CDR2 LRSPGD (reference sequence). The CDR3 loop is CTCSAETGTNTGQLYF. The DNA read from the CDR3 is TGCACCTGCAGTGCAGAGACAGGAACAAACACCGGG.

This clone has only a few counts. Gene names are the mouse ones. The read stops 4 residues short of the end of the CDR3; the missing end is completed from the germline J gene. The V call is TRBV13-3, the J call TRBJ2-5, with 8 positions matching TRBD2. CDR3 length equals 15 residues. Looked up from germline, CDR1 is NNHDY and CDR2 is SYVADS. J was trimmed by 0 bases and V by 3 bases; bases with no gene match: 3. The CDR3 loop is CASSALGGNQDTQYF. Partial CDR3 DNA: TGTGCCAGCAGTGCGCTGGGGGGTAACCAAGAC.

This clone has a handful of counts. Gene and germline names: mouse. The read finishes 4 residues shy of the CDR3 end, and the germline J gene is used to complete it. The chain carries TRBV5 and TRBJ1-2, with D unresolved. The CDR3 consists of 14 residues. The V gene lost 0 bases and the J gene lost 4 bases, with 9 bases spanning the gap. Germline CDR1 reads LGHNA; CDR2 reads YNLKQL (reference sequence). The CDR3 bases that were read are TGTGCCAGCAGCCAAGATACGAAAGGCTCC. It yields the protein CASSQDTKGS. The full CDR3 sequence reads CASSQDTKGSDYTF.

This clone has more than one count but fewer than ten. The listed genes are named as in mouse. The sequence runs out 4 residues before the end of the CDR3; the remainder is reconstructed from the germline J gene. The chain uses TRBV5 and TRBJ2-5, with TRBD1 matching 7 bases. V trimming: 2 bases; J trimming: 3 bases; junction bases outside the gene matches: 5. The CDR3 loop spans 15 amino acids. Germline V gene lookup returns CDR1 LGHNA and CDR2 YNLKQL (reference sequence). CDR3 protein: CASSQPGTEQDTQYF. The CDR3 bases that were read are TGTGCCAGCAGCCAACCCGGGACAGAACAAGAC.

On this clone itself: Gene names and germline refer to mouse. The read is 4 residues too short to cover the CDR3 end, so that end is filled in from the germline J gene. V usage is TRBV19 and J usage is TRBJ2-1; 12 bases fit TRBD2. With 5 bases clipped from V and 5 bases from J, the junction kept 2 bases outside the gene matches. Per germline, CDR1 FNHDT and CDR2 SITEND (reference sequence). The CDR3 runs 14 residues. The CDR3 region is CASRGLGGDAEQFF. CDR3 DNA, as far as it was read: TGTGCCAGCAGGGGACTGGGGGGAGATGCT.

About this clone itself: The gene names here belong to mouse. The CDR3 is cut off 4 residues early in the read; its end comes from the germline J gene. Other nucleotide sequences in the sample specify the same CDR3. The chain has TRBV1 and TRBJ2-1, with 7 bases aligning to TRBD2. The germline gives CDR1 NSQYPW, CDR2 LRSPGD (reference sequence). The V and J ends lost 3 bases and 3 bases, in that order; junction bases with no gene match: 2. The length of the CDR3 is 14 residues. CDR3 DNA, as far as it was read: TGCACCTGCAGTGCGGGGGGGTTCTATGCT. Translating gives CTCSAGGFYA. The full CDR3 protein reads CTCSAGGFYAEQFF.

As concerns this clone: The genes and germline here are from mouse. The DNA ends 4 residues before the CDR3 does, and the rest of the CDR3 is filled in from the germline J gene. Different DNA sequences within this sample yield the same CDR3. This rearrangement joins TRBV1 to TRBJ1-1, with 7 bases that match TRBD1. The V gene end was trimmed by 5 bases and the J gene end by 1 base; junction bases not matched to a gene: 1. Germline CDR1 is NSQYPW and CDR2 is LRSPGD (reference sequence). This CDR3 comprises 13 residues. CDR3 DNA (partial): TGCACCTGCAGTCAGGGGGGAAACACA. Its protein product is CTCSQGGNT. The CDR3 reads in full as CTCSQGGNTEVFF.

Worth noting for this clone: The gene names here belong to mouse. The sequence runs out 4 residues before the end of the CDR3; the remainder is reconstructed from the germline J gene. This sequence joins TRBV13-2 and TRBJ2-2; weak D call: TRBD2 (7 bases). Germline-derived CDR1 and CDR2 are NNHNN and SYGAGS (reference sequence). The CDR3 length is 16 residues. Trimming took off 0 bases at V and 4 bases at J, with 13 bases between the two ends. The sequenced part of the CDR3 DNA is TGTGCCAGCGGTGATGTAGCGGGGGGCTCCACCGGG. Translating it yields CASGDVAGGSTG. The complete CDR3 sequence is CASGDVAGGSTGQLYF.